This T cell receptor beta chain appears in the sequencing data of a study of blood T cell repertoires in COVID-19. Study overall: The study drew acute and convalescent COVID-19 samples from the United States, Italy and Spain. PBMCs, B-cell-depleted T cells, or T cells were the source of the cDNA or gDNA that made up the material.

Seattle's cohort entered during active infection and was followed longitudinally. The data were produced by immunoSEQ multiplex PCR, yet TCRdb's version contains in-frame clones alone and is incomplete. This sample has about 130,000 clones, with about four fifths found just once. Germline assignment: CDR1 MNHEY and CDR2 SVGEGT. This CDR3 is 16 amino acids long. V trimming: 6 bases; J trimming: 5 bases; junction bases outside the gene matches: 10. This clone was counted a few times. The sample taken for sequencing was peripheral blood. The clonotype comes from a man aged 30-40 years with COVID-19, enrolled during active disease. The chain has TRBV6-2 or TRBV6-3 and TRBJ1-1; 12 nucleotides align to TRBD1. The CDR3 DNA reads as TGTGCCAGCAGCCCATTGGGACAGGGGGCATGGACTGAAGCTTTCTTT. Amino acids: CASSPLGQGAWTEAFF.